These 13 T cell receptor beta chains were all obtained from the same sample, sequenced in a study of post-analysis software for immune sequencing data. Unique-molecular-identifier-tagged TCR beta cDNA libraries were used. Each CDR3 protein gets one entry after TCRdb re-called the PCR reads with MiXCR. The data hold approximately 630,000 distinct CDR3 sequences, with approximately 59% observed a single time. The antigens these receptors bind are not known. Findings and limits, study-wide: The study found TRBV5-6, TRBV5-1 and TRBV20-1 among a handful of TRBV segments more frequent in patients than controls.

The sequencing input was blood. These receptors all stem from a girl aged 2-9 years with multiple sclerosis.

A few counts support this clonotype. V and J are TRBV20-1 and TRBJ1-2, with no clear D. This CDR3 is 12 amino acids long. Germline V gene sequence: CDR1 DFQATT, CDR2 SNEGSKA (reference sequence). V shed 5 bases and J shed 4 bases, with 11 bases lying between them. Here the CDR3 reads CSALLGSYGYTF. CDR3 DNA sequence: TGCAGTGCTCTGCTCGGGAGCTATGGCTACACCTTC.

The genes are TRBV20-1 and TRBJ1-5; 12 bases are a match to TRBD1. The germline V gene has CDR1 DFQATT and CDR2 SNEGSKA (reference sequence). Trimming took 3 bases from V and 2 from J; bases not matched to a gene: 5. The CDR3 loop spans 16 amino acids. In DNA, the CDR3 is TGCAGTGCTAGGGGGACAGGGGGCGCGGGCAATCAGCCCCAGCATTTT. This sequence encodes CSARGTGGAGNQPQHF.

This chain's CDR3 is CASSLVMGLAGGRSEQYF. CDR3 bases: TGTGCCAGCAGCTTAGTGATGGGACTAGCGGGAGGACGGTCCGAGCAGTACTTC. The V call is TRBV11-2, the J call TRBJ2-7; 15 bases fit TRBD2. The ends lost 1 base at V and 6 bases at J; junction bases unmatched: 10. The germline V gene has CDR1 SGHAT and CDR2 FQNNGV. The CDR3 consists of 18 residues.

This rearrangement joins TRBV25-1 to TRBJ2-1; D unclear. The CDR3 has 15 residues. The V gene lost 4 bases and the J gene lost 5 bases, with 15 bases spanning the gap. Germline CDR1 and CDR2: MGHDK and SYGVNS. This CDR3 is CASSVSRALDNEQFF. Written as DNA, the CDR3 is TGTGCCAGCAGTGTTTCCCGGGCCCTGGACAATGAGCAGTTCTTC.

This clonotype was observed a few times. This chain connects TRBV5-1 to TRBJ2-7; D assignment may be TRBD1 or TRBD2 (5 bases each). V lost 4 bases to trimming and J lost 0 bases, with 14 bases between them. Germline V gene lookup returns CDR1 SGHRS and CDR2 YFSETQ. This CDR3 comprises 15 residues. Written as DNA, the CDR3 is TGCGCCAGCAGCCGTGAGGGGCTCAGCTCCTACGAGCAGTACTTC. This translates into CASSREGLSSYEQYF.

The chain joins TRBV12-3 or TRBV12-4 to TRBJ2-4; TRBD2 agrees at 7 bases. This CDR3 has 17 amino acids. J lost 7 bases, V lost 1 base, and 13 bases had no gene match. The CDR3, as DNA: TGTGCCAGCAGTTTAGGCTACGGCGGGAGAGGTTTTAACATTCAGTACTTC. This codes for CASSLGYGGRGFNIQYF.

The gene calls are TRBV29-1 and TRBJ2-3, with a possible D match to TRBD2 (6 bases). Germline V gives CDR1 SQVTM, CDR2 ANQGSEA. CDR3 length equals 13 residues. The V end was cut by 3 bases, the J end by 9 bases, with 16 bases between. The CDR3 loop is CSVEGDGEETQYF. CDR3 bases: TGCAGCGTTGAGGGGGATGGGGAGGAGACGCAGTATTTT.

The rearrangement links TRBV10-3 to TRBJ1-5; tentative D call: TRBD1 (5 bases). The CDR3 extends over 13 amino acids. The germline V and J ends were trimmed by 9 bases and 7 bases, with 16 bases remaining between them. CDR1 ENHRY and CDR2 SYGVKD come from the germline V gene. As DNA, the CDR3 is TGTGCCATTAAAGGCAGGGACGGGCAGCCCCAGCATTTT. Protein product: CAIKGRDGQPQHF.

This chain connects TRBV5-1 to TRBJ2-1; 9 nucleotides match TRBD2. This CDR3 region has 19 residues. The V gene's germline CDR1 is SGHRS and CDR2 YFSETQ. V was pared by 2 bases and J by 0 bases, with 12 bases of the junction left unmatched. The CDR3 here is CASSLAGGSGSFSYNEQFF. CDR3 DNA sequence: TGCGCCAGCAGCTTAGCGGGAGGTTCGGGTTCTTTCTCCTACAATGAGCAGTTCTTC. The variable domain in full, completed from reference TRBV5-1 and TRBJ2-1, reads KAGVTQTPRYLIKTRGQQVTLSCSPISGHRSVSWYQQTPGQGLQFLFEYFSETQRNKGNFPGRFSGRQFSNSRSEMNVSTLELGDSALYLCASSLAGGSGSFSYNEQFFGPGTRLTVL.

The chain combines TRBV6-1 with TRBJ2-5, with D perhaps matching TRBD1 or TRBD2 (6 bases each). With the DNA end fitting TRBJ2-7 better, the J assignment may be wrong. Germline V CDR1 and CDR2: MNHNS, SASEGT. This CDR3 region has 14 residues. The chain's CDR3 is CASSDGGLSYEQYF. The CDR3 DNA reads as TGTGCCAGCAGTGACGGGGGCCTCTCCTACGAGCAGTACTTC.

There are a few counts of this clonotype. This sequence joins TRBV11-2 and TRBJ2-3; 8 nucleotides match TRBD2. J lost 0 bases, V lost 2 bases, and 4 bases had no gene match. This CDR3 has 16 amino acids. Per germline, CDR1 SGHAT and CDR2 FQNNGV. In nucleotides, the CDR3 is TGTGCCAGCAGCTTATCGGCTAGCGGGAGCACAGATACGCAGTATTTT. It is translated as CASSLSASGSTDTQYF.

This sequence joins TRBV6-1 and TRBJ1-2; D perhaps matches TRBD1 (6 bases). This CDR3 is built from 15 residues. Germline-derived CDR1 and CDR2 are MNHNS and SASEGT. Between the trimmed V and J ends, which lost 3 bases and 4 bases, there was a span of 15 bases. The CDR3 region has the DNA TGTGCCAGCAGTGAGGGCAGGGGTAAGAGCTATGGCTACACCTTC. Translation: CASSEGRGKSYGYTF.

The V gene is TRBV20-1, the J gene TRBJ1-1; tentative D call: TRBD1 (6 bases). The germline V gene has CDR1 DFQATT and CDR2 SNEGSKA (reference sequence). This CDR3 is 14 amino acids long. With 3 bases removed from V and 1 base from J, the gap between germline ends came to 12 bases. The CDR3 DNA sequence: TGCAGTGCTAGCCGCCAGGGGAAGAACACTGAAGCTTTCTTT. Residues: CSASRQGKNTEAFF.